The source of this TCR beta chain is a study of early T cells in non-severe SARS-CoV-2 infection. In the study overall: RNA in bulk from unsorted whole blood was sequenced, and chains were unpaired.

Study-level results: In VDJdb matching, anti-spike CD8 responses were favored while private and CD4 specificities went missing.

Researchers attached unique molecular identifiers to individual cDNA molecules. TCRdb used MiXCR to reprocess the 5' RACE reads, holding one entry per CDR3 protein. The repertoire consists of approximately 52,000 distinct CDR3 sequences, with roughly 8.2% occurring once and the leading ten covering 4% to 5.5%. At least ten counts were recorded for this clonotype. Its antigen is as yet unknown. The ends lost 3 bases at V and 2 bases at J; junction bases unmatched: 10. Germline CDR1 SNHLY, CDR2 FYNNEI. This CDR3 region has 17 residues. Sequences were obtained from whole blood. The V gene is TRBV2, the J gene TRBJ2-3, with 8 bases identical to TRBD2. The receptor was derived from an adult who was a healthcare worker with PCR-confirmed SARS-CoV-2 infection or an uninfected control (not recorded which). The chain's CDR3 is CASSDKLAGHSTDTQYF. CDR3 DNA: TGTGCCAGCAGTGACAAGCTAGCGGGTCATTCCACAGATACGCAGTATTTT.